These 27 T cell receptor beta chains came from one sample sequenced in a study of PD-1 blockade in mismatch repair-deficient tumors. The table came from immunoSEQ multiplex PCR; TCRdb's copy has only in-frame clones and leaves some out. The sample holds 120,000 or so clones, around nine tenths seen once. The starting material was peripheral blood, obtained approximately 70 weeks after starting pembrolizumab. These TCRs come from an adult with mismatch repair-deficient cancer.

The chain recombines TRBV4-3 with TRBJ2-3, with a tentative D call TRBD2 (5 bases). V shed 0 bases and J shed 2 bases, with 15 bases lying between them. CDR1 is LGHNA, CDR2 YSLEER, per germline. The CDR3 extends over 17 amino acids. Here the CDR3 reads CASSQERAVTFTDTQYF. CDR3 bases: TGCGCCAGCAGCCAAGAGAGGGCGGTCACCTTCACAGATACGCAGTATTTT.

The rearrangement joins TRBV6-5 to TRBJ2-2; 9 bases are a match to TRBD2. The V segment lost 3 bases and the J segment 6 bases; nucleotides outside the gene matches: 5. There are 15 residues in the CDR3. CDR1 and CDR2 from the germline V gene are MNHEY and SVGAGI. This chain's CDR3 is CASSYRGRAPGELFF. CDR3 DNA: TGTGCCAGCAGTTATCGCGGGAGGGCCCCCGGGGAGCTGTTTTTT.

This clone appeared a single time. Here the CDR3 reads CASSQSSTGGHTDTQYF. CDR3 nucleotides: TGCGCCAGCAGCCAATCTTCCACAGGGGGTCACACAGATACGCAGTATTTT. The chain combines TRBV4-3 with TRBJ2-3; 8 nucleotides align to TRBD1. There are 17 residues in the CDR3. Germline CDR1 reads LGHNA; CDR2 reads YSLEER. Losses at the gene ends were 2 bases for V and 2 bases for J; bases not matched to a gene: 9.

This clone has a single count. The rearrangement joins TRBV19 to TRBJ1-2; a possible D gene is TRBD1 (5 bases). There are 14 residues in the CDR3. The germline V gene has CDR1 LNHDA and CDR2 SQIVND (reference sequence). V gave up 5 bases and J gave up 1 base, with 11 bases separating them. The CDR3 nucleotides read TGTGCCAGTAGTTTCGGGACGGATAACTATGGCTACACCTTC. As protein: CASSFGTDNYGYTF.

The rearrangement links TRBV19 to TRBJ2-1; D remains unclear. Germline V gives CDR1 LNHDA, CDR2 SQIVND (reference sequence). V was pared by 7 bases and J by 2 bases, with 15 bases between. The CDR3 is made up of 15 amino acids. The CDR3 sequence: CASKPTPTTYNEQFF. The DNA for the CDR3 is TGTGCCAGTAAACCGACACCGACCACCTACAATGAGCAGTTCTTC.

The chain recombines TRBV7-8 with TRBJ2-2, with D perhaps matching TRBD2 (5 bases). From germline, CDR1 is SGHVS and CDR2 FQNEAQ. There are 18 residues in the CDR3. Deletions cut 1 base from V and 1 base from J, with 16 bases between. CDR3 sequence (DNA): TGTGCCAGCAGCTTAGTTATAGGAGGTCTTTTGAACACCGGGGAGCTGTTTTTT. Translation: CASSLVIGGLLNTGELFF. The whole variable domain, filled in from reference TRBV7-8 and TRBJ2-2, reads GAGVSQSPRYKVAKRGQDVALRCDPISGHVSLFWYQQALGQGPEFLTYFQNEAQLDKSGLPSDRFFAERPEGSVSTLKIQRTQQEDSAVYLCASSLVIGGLLNTGELFFGEGSRLTVL.

This clone was counted a few times. The chain couples TRBV19 to TRBJ2-3; possibly TRBD2 for D (5 bases). Germline V gives CDR1 LNHDA, CDR2 SQIVND (reference sequence). Trimming took off 5 bases at V and 3 bases at J, with 9 bases between the two ends. This CDR3 is 13 amino acids long. This CDR3 is CASSYRGTDTQYF. As DNA, the CDR3 is TGTGCCAGTAGTTATCGGGGAACAGATACGCAGTATTTT.

The genes are TRBV27 and TRBJ1-1, with D maybe TRBD1 (6 bases). The CDR3 runs to 16 residues. V gave up 5 bases and J gave up 0 bases, with 16 bases separating them. CDR1 and CDR2 (germline): MNHEY, SMNVEV (reference sequence). DNA of the CDR3: TGTGCCAGCAGTCCTCCGGACAGAAACATGAACACTGAAGCTTTCTTT. It is translated as CASSPPDRNMNTEAFF.

The chain recombines TRBV28 with TRBJ1-2; D is possibly TRBD1 (6 bases). Germline loops: CDR1 MDHEN, CDR2 SYDVKM. The V end was cut by 5 bases, the J end by 0 bases, with 22 bases between. The CDR3 extends over 18 amino acids. CDR3 coding DNA: TGTGCCAGCAGTCTCGCGGCGGGGTTTACAGGGCCTAACTATGGCTACACCTTC. It is translated as CASSLAAGFTGPNYGYTF.

The V gene is TRBV7-9, the J gene TRBJ2-2, with D unclear. The CDR3 has 11 residues. Germline loops: CDR1 SEHNR, CDR2 FQNEAQ (reference sequence). The ends were cut back, 8 bases at V and 5 bases at J, with 6 bases in the middle. This CDR3 is CASERTGELFF. In DNA form, the CDR3 reads TGTGCCAGCGAGAGGACCGGGGAGCTGTTTTTT.

The chain links TRBV30 to TRBJ2-3; either TRBD1 or TRBD2 may fit D (5 bases each). The germline V and J ends were trimmed by 5 bases and 4 bases, with 16 bases remaining between them. The V gene's germline CDR1 is GTSNPN and CDR2 SVGIG (reference sequence). The CDR3 runs 14 residues. CDR3 region: CAWEGPPQADTQYF. CDR3 in DNA: TGTGCCTGGGAGGGACCTCCACAGGCAGATACGCAGTATTTT.

The chain is built from TRBV4-1 and TRBJ2-2; the D gene is possibly TRBD2 (7 bases). Germline assignment: CDR1 MGHRA and CDR2 YSYEKL. The CDR3 totals 17 residues. Trimming stripped 4 bases from V and 5 bases from J, with 20 bases between. This CDR3 reads CASSLREGEGRTGELFF. The CDR3 DNA reads TGCGCCAGCAGCCTCCGAGAGGGGGAGGGGAGGACCGGGGAGCTGTTTTTT.

The chain uses TRBV5-1 and TRBJ2-3; TRBD1 aligns across 8 bases. Germline loops: CDR1 SGHRS, CDR2 YFSETQ. The CDR3 spans 15 residues. Trimming removed 0 bases from V and 5 bases from J; junction bases left unmatched: 5. The CDR3 here is CASSLDGQGLDTQYF. The CDR3 DNA follows: TGCGCCAGCAGCTTGGACGGACAGGGATTAGATACGCAGTATTTT.

The chain has TRBV27 and TRBJ1-4, with D maybe TRBD1 (6 bases). The CDR3 is 15 residues long. V lost 6 bases and J lost 3, with 14 bases in between. CDR1 and CDR2 (germline): MNHEY, SMNVEV (reference sequence). The CDR3 protein is CASSRNRVANEKLFF. For the CDR3, the DNA is TGTGCCAGCAGCCGGAACAGGGTTGCTAATGAAAAACTGTTTTTT.

The CDR3 DNA is TGTGCCAGCAAAACAGTCCAAGAGACCCAGTACTTC. Translation: CASKTVQETQYF. The J gene is TRBJ2-5, the V gene TRBV6-1; D unresolved. Germline V gives CDR1 MNHNS, CDR2 SASEGT. This CDR3 is 12 amino acids long. V was cut by 7 bases and J by 1 base, with 7 bases left in between.

This sequence joins TRBV5-1 and TRBJ1-3; TRBD1 aligns across 7 bases. Germline loops: CDR1 SGHRS, CDR2 YFSETQ. V gave up 3 bases and J gave up 2 bases; unmatched junction bases: 5. The length of the CDR3 is 15 residues. The chain's CDR3 is CASSSTGTAGNTIYF. CDR3 bases: TGCGCCAGCAGCTCCACCGGGACAGCTGGAAACACCATATATTTT.

This chain joins TRBV9 and TRBJ2-3; D is tentatively TRBD1 or TRBD2 (5 bases each). Trimming took off 3 bases at V and 1 base at J, with 12 bases between the two ends. Germline CDR1 and CDR2: SGDLS and YYNGEE. This CDR3 has 15 residues. Here the CDR3 reads CASSAYGGRTDTQYF. The CDR3 DNA is TGTGCCAGCAGCGCATATGGGGGACGCACAGATACGCAGTATTTT.

This clone was counted many times. The J gene is TRBJ2-3, the V gene TRBV9; D ambiguous. The V and J ends lost 1 base and 0 bases respectively, with 12 bases between them. The CDR3 is made up of 16 amino acids. The germline CDR1 and CDR2 sequences are SGDLS and YYNGEE. CDR3 sequence (DNA): TGTGCCAGCAGCGTAATAGGCGCGACTAGCACAGATACGCAGTATTTT. This gives the protein CASSVIGATSTDTQYF.

The chain has TRBV27 and TRBJ2-7; D could derive from TRBD1 or TRBD2 (5 bases each). In germline, CDR1 is MNHEY, CDR2 SMNVEV (reference sequence). Trimming removed 0 bases from V and 0 bases from J, with 9 bases in between. This CDR3 is 15 amino acids long. The DNA of the CDR3 is TGTGCCAGCAGTTTATCTGAGGGGAGCTCCTACGAGCAGTACTTC. Encoded protein: CASSLSEGSSYEQYF.

The chain carries TRBV13 and TRBJ2-7, with 11 bases lining up with TRBD1. The CDR3 is 15 amino acids. Germline CDR1 PRHDT, CDR2 FYEKMQ (reference sequence). Trimming cost V 4 bases and J 4 bases; bases outside gene matches: 6. The CDR3 spells CASSSWDRGGYEQYF. CDR3 DNA sequence: TGTGCCAGCAGCTCCTGGGACAGGGGGGGGTACGAGCAGTACTTC. Using reference TRBV13 and TRBJ2-7 for the parts outside the CDR3, the full variable domain is AAGVIQSPRHLIKEKRETATLKCYPIPRHDTVYWYQQGPGQDPQFLISFYEKMQSDKGSIPDRFSAQQFSDYHSELNMSSLELGDSALYFCASSSWDRGGYEQYFGPGTRLTVT.

This clone was observed a few times. The rearrangement uses TRBV28 and TRBJ1-5; tentatively, D is TRBD1 (6 bases). Germline CDR1 MDHEN, CDR2 SYDVKM. The CDR3 loop spans 16 amino acids. The V end was cut by 5 bases, the J end by 0 bases, with 14 bases between. CDR3 residues: CASSAWGTYSNQPQHF. The CDR3 DNA follows: TGTGCCAGCAGTGCGTGGGGGACATATAGCAATCAGCCCCAGCATTTT.

The genes are TRBV5-1 and TRBJ2-1, with D unclear. CDR3 length: 15 amino acids. Trimming stripped 0 bases from V and 10 bases from J, with 17 bases between. Germline V gene lookup returns CDR1 SGHRS and CDR2 YFSETQ. The CDR3 reads CASSLVVETASEQFF. Written as DNA, the CDR3 is TGCGCCAGCAGCTTGGTAGTGGAGACTGCTTCGGAGCAGTTCTTC.

The J gene is TRBJ2-7, the V gene TRBV4-2, with TRBD2 matching over 10 bases. The CDR3 consists of 16 residues. Germline loops: CDR1 LGHNA, CDR2 YNFKEQ. V gave up 3 bases and J gave up 2 bases; unmatched junction bases: 7. The CDR3 here is CASSHPSGSPTYEQYF. CDR3 in DNA: TGTGCCAGCAGCCATCCTAGCGGGAGCCCCACCTACGAGCAGTACTTC.

The gene calls are TRBV11-2 and TRBJ2-7, with D hard to call. The germline gives CDR1 SGHAT, CDR2 FQNNGV. The CDR3 length is 13 residues. V lost 0 bases to trimming and J lost 2 bases, with 5 bases between them. The CDR3 DNA reads TGTGCCAGCAGCTTAGAACAGACCTACGAGCAGTACTTC. Translating it yields CASSLEQTYEQYF.

This sequence joins TRBV4-2 and TRBJ2-1; 7 bases map to TRBD2. The CDR3 length is 15 residues. V was clipped by 0 bases and J by 6 bases; unmatched bases: 5. Looked up from germline, CDR1 is LGHNA and CDR2 is YNFKEQ. CDR3 region: CASSQEAGMPNEQFF. As DNA, the CDR3 is TGTGCCAGCAGCCAAGAAGCGGGAATGCCCAATGAGCAGTTCTTC.

CDR3 sequence (DNA): TGTGCCTCGAAACAGGGATTCGATCAGCCCCAGCATTTT. It codes for CASKQGFDQPQHF. V gene TRBV10-3 combines with J gene TRBJ1-5, with a weak D call TRBD1 (6 bases). V shed 11 bases and J shed 5 bases, with 16 bases lying between them. This CDR3 has 13 amino acids. CDR1 ENHRY and CDR2 SYGVKD come from the germline V gene.

This clone was detected only once. V usage is TRBV7-2 and J usage is TRBJ2-3; possible D gene TRBD2, 5 bases. V was trimmed by 2 bases and J by 6 bases, leaving 9 bases between them. Looked up from germline, CDR1 is SGHTA and CDR2 is FQGNSA. The CDR3 consists of 13 residues. The chain's CDR3 is CASSLFIADTQYF. The CDR3 DNA reads as TGTGCCAGCAGCTTATTTATAGCGGATACGCAGTATTTT.